The 28 T cell receptor beta chains in this list originate from one sample, sequenced in a study of shared clonotypes between healthy human individuals. Profiled with immunoSEQ multiplex PCR; TCRdb holds only in-frame clones, not every one. This sample yields about 490,000 clones, of which around 80% are seen a single time; 13% belongs to the top ten. Sequenced sample: PBMCs. The receptors stem from a woman between 40 and 55 years old in good health. Some clones in this sample may be carry-over from other donors' samples.

The chain's CDR3 is CASSQLGGASYEQYF. CDR3 coding DNA: TGTGCCAGCAGCCAATTAGGGGGTGCCTCCTACGAGCAGTACTTC. V and J are TRBV14 and TRBJ2-7, with D perhaps matching TRBD1 (6 bases). The germline V gene has CDR1 SGHDN and CDR2 FVKESK. The V and J ends lost 2 bases and 0 bases respectively, with 11 bases between them. The CDR3 totals 15 residues.

The count of this clone is one. V gene TRBV7-2 combines with J gene TRBJ2-5, with TRBD2 matching 9 bases. This CDR3 contains 14 residues. Germline CDR1 and CDR2: SGHTA and FQGNSA. Trimming took 6 bases from V and 4 from J; bases not matched to a gene: 6. The CDR3 DNA follows: TGTGCCAGCAGATTTGAGCGGGAGGTAGAGACCCAGTACTTC. Amino acids: CASRFEREVETQYF.

The CDR3 loop is CASSLSVETQYF. As DNA, the CDR3 is TGTGCCAGCTCACTCTCGGTGGAGACCCAGTACTTC. J is TRBJ2-5 and V is TRBV18; D not certain. The CDR3 length is 12 residues. V was trimmed by 4 bases and J by 5 bases, leaving 8 bases between them. Germline V gene lookup returns CDR1 KGHSH and CDR2 LQKENI.

V is TRBV30 and J is TRBJ2-7; 9 nucleotides match TRBD2. This CDR3 is 14 amino acids long. Trimming at V came to 5 bases and at J to 5 bases, leaving 10 bases not matched to a gene. Germline assignment: CDR1 GTSNPN and CDR2 SVGIG (reference sequence). The CDR3 protein is CAWGPAGGLHEQYF. The CDR3 DNA reads as TGTGCCTGGGGCCCAGCGGGAGGACTCCACGAGCAGTACTTC.

The V call is TRBV6-5, the J call TRBJ2-3; weak D call: TRBD1 (5 bases). Trimming shortened V by 6 bases and J by 2 bases, and 9 bases separated the two germline ends. Germline V CDR1 and CDR2: MNHEY, SVGAGI. The CDR3 is 13 residues long. The DNA of the CDR3 is TGTGCCAGCAGGACAGAGGTCACAGATACGCAGTATTTT. Its protein is CASRTEVTDTQYF.

The chain has TRBV2 and TRBJ2-7; TRBD1 matches at 9 bases. J gave up 5 bases and V 5 bases, and 1 base lay outside the gene matches. Germline values: CDR1 SNHLY, CDR2 FYNNEI. The length of the CDR3 is 12 residues. The CDR3 sequence: CASSWTGDEQYF. In DNA form, the CDR3 reads TGTGCCAGCAGTTGGACAGGGGACGAGCAGTACTTC.

With regard to this clone: Other DNA sequences in the same sample also yield this CDR3. The CDR3 bases are TGTGCCAGCAGCTTGCGGCAGGGAACGGGCGAGCAGTACTTC. Amino acids: CASSLRQGTGEQYF. V and J are TRBV5-6 and TRBJ2-7; D is possibly TRBD1 (5 bases). The germline CDR1 and CDR2 sequences are SGHDT and YYEEEE. The CDR3 totals 14 residues. V was trimmed by 1 base and J by 6 bases, leaving 14 bases between them.

The rearrangement links TRBV2 to TRBJ2-1; no firm D call. V was trimmed by 2 bases and J by 13 bases, leaving 15 bases between them. The CDR3 sequence is 13 residues long. Germline V gives CDR1 SNHLY, CDR2 FYNNEI. The CDR3 nucleotides are TGTGCCAGCAGTGAAATGAGAGCCCGGAACCAGTTCTTC. This translates into CASSEMRARNQFF.

V gene TRBV7-7 combines with J gene TRBJ2-1; TRBD1 matches 11 bases. J was trimmed by 9 bases and V by 5 bases; bases with no gene match: 6. The length of the CDR3 is 14 residues. In germline, CDR1 is SSHAT, CDR2 FNYEAQ (reference sequence). The CDR3 here is CASSRLGTGGEQFF. The DNA of the CDR3 is TGTGCCAGCAGCAGATTGGGGACAGGGGGTGAGCAGTTCTTC.

The chain has TRBV18 and TRBJ2-3; possible D gene TRBD2, 5 bases. Germline CDR1 is KGHSH and CDR2 is LQKENI. With 4 bases removed from V and 2 bases from J, the gap between germline ends came to 16 bases. There are 16 residues in the CDR3. The CDR3 is CASSRVTTLHTDTQYF. Written as DNA, the CDR3 is TGTGCCAGCTCACGCGTGACTACGCTTCACACAGATACGCAGTATTTT. Supplemented by reference TRBV18 and TRBJ2-3, the full variable domain reads NAGVMQNPRHLVRRRGQEARLRCSPMKGHSHVYWYRQLPEEGLKFMVYLQKENIIDESGMPKERFSAEFPKEGPSILRIQQVVRGDSAAYFCASSRVTTLHTDTQYFGPGTRLTVL.

The chain links TRBV15 to TRBJ2-5; D remains ambiguous. The germline V and J ends were trimmed by 5 bases and 4 bases, with 14 bases remaining between them. The CDR3 covers 14 residues. The V gene's germline CDR1 is LNHNV and CDR2 YYDKDF (reference sequence). The CDR3 loop reads CATSRSTLRETQYF. In DNA form, the CDR3 reads TGTGCCACCAGCCGTTCGACCCTAAGAGAGACCCAGTACTTC.

This clone was observed a handful of times. The chain employs TRBV7-2 and TRBJ2-1, with D unresolved. The CDR3 length is 12 residues. Germline V gene sequence: CDR1 SGHTA, CDR2 FQGNSA. With 1 base removed from V and 5 bases from J, the gap between germline ends came to 3 bases. In DNA, the CDR3 is TGTGCCAGCAGCTTAGTGAACAATGAGCAGTTCTTC. Translated, it gives CASSLVNNEQFF.

V gene TRBV7-9 combines with J gene TRBJ2-7; D is ambiguous. The CDR3 is 16 residues long. Trimming pared 0 bases from V and 0 bases from J, leaving 12 bases between. Germline V lookup: CDR1 SEHNR, CDR2 FQNEAQ (reference sequence). The CDR3 nucleotides are TGTGCCAGCAGCTTAGCGCCCGGCACTCCCTCCTACGAGCAGTACTTC. This translates into CASSLAPGTPSYEQYF.

The chain is built from TRBV19 and TRBJ2-3, with 8 positions matching TRBD2. The CDR3 runs 16 residues. Germline CDR1 is LNHDA and CDR2 is SQIVND (reference sequence). The V segment lost 4 bases and the J segment 4 bases; nucleotides outside the gene matches: 10. The CDR3 nucleotides are TGTGCCAGTAGTAGCCTTGACGGGAGGGCCTCAGATACGCAGTATTTT. Translating gives CASSSLDGRASDTQYF.

V is TRBV7-2 and J is TRBJ1-2; D possibly corresponds to TRBD1 (5 bases). Germline assignment: CDR1 SGHTA and CDR2 FQGNSA. Trimming cost V 5 bases and J 7 bases, with 17 bases left between them. The CDR3 runs to 14 residues. The CDR3 coding sequence is TGTGCCAGCAGCGGCCAGGGACCGCTACTTGGCTACACCTTC. This encodes CASSGQGPLLGYTF.

This rearrangement joins TRBV11-2 to TRBJ2-7, with a tentative D call TRBD1 (5 bases). V was cut by 1 base and J by 6 bases, with 22 bases left in between. This CDR3 is built from 17 residues. The germline V gene has CDR1 SGHAT and CDR2 FQNNGV. The CDR3 loop reads CASSLGGGPIRPSEQYF. The CDR3 coding sequence is TGTGCCAGCAGCTTAGGGGGCGGCCCTATCCGACCGAGCGAGCAGTACTTC.

This clone was recorded a few times. The rearrangement uses TRBV5-4 and TRBJ1-1, with 8 positions matching TRBD1. Germline CDR1 and CDR2: SGHNT and YYREEE (reference sequence). With V trimmed by 4 bases and J by 9 bases, 8 bases remained unmatched. CDR3 length equals 13 residues. Here the CDR3 reads CASSHMTGAQAFF. DNA of the CDR3: TGTGCCAGCAGCCACATGACAGGGGCTCAAGCTTTCTTT.

The chain carries TRBV14 and TRBJ2-5; no reliable D call. Per the germline V gene, CDR1 is SGHDN and CDR2 is FVKESK. The CDR3 spans 12 residues. With 0 bases removed from V and 7 bases from J, the gap between germline ends came to 6 bases. This chain's CDR3 is CASSQDRGTQYF. The CDR3 DNA sequence: TGTGCCAGCAGCCAAGATCGAGGGACCCAGTACTTC.

This chain links TRBV14 with TRBJ1-1; no clear D gene. Germline V lookup: CDR1 SGHDN, CDR2 FVKESK. This CDR3 spans 15 amino acids. V shed 4 bases and J shed 3 bases, with 15 bases lying between them. CDR3 nucleotide sequence: TGTGCCAGCAGCCCATCTCAGGACCGCTACACTGAAGCTTTCTTT. The encoded protein is CASSPSQDRYTEAFF.

The chain is built from TRBV7-9 and TRBJ2-1; D is unclear. This CDR3 has 11 amino acids. Germline CDR1 and CDR2: SEHNR and FQNEAQ (reference sequence). The V end lost 4 bases, the J end lost 6 bases, and 4 bases lay between the germline ends. DNA of the CDR3: TGTGCCAGCAGCTGGGCCAATGAGCAGTTCTTC. As protein: CASSWANEQFF.

J is TRBJ1-1 and V is TRBV18; 7 nucleotides align to TRBD1. Losses at the gene ends were 3 bases for V and 1 base for J; bases not matched to a gene: 8. CDR3 length: 16 residues. Germline lookup yields CDR1 KGHSH and CDR2 LQKENI. The CDR3 reads CASSPGGQTKNTEAFF. The CDR3 nucleotides read TGTGCCAGCTCACCCGGGGGACAGACAAAGAACACTGAAGCTTTCTTT.

This clone occurred once. The chain links TRBV10-3 to TRBJ1-2, with TRBD1 as a possible D gene (5 bases). The germline V gene encodes CDR1 ENHRY and CDR2 SYGVKD. V was trimmed by 1 base and J by 2 bases, leaving 5 bases between them. The CDR3 extends over 13 amino acids. The CDR3 sequence: CAISEYRNYGYTF. The CDR3, as DNA: TGTGCCATCAGTGAGTACAGGAACTATGGCTACACCTTC.

V is TRBV9 and J is TRBJ1-2; D gene uncertain. Germline CDR1 and CDR2: SGDLS and YYNGEE. V lost 0 bases to trimming and J lost 8 bases, with 17 bases between them. This CDR3 has 15 amino acids. The CDR3 reads CASSVGKGREWGYTF. In DNA form, the CDR3 reads TGTGCCAGCAGCGTAGGGAAAGGGAGAGAGTGGGGCTACACCTTC.

This clone was seen only a few times. V usage is TRBV18 and J usage is TRBJ1-5; D unclear. Looked up from germline, CDR1 is KGHSH and CDR2 is LQKENI. Trimming took 3 bases from V and 3 from J, leaving 9 bases between them. The CDR3 contains 14 residues. For the CDR3, the DNA is TGTGCCAGCTCACCCAGTCCAGACAATCAGCCCCAGCATTTT. Translation gives CASSPSPDNQPQHF.

Note on this clone: It may be a read error: a sequence one base away is much more abundant. The chain employs TRBV30 and TRBJ2-7, with D possibly TRBD1 on 5 matching bases. The V end was cut by 0 bases, the J end by 4 bases, with 13 bases between. The V gene's germline CDR1 is GTSNPN and CDR2 SVGIG (reference sequence). This CDR3 is built from 14 residues. This chain's CDR3 is CAWSVETVHYEQYF. The CDR3 DNA reads as TGTGCCTGGAGTGTGGAGACAGTGCATTACGAGCAGTACTTC.

The chain links TRBV5-4 to TRBJ1-2; D gene ambiguous. The CDR3 contains 11 residues. The V and J ends lost 2 bases and 3 bases respectively, with 2 bases between them. CDR1 and CDR2 from the germline V gene are SGHNT and YYREEE (reference sequence). In nucleotides, the CDR3 is TGTGCCAGCAGCTTAGACTATGGCTACACCTTC. The encoded protein is CASSLDYGYTF.

This chain connects TRBV5-6 to TRBJ1-2, with D unclear. Trimming shortened V by 1 base and J by 4 bases, and 8 bases separated the two germline ends. Germline CDR1 and CDR2: SGHDT and YYEEEE. The CDR3 spans 13 residues. The chain's CDR3 is CASSLPGVYGYTF. The CDR3 DNA follows: TGTGCCAGCAGCTTGCCAGGAGTCTATGGCTACACCTTC.

The chain links TRBV15 to TRBJ2-1, with a weak D call TRBD1 (5 bases). CDR3 length: 15 amino acids. Trimming cost V 4 bases and J 2 bases, with 12 bases left between them. CDR1 is LNHNV, CDR2 YYDKDF, per germline (reference sequence). The CDR3 nucleotides read TGTGCCACCAGCATCTTTCAGGGAACCTACAATGAGCAGTTCTTC. It is translated as CATSIFQGTYNEQFF.